Described below is a single T cell receptor (beta chain) sequence and its context. The data stem from a study of blood T cell repertoires in COVID-19. The overall study: Samples taken during acute and convalescent COVID-19 were collected in the United States, Italy and Spain. T cells, B-cell-depleted T cells, or PBMCs supplied cDNA or gDNA.

Germline assignment: CDR1 SNHLY and CDR2 FYNNEI. V lost 6 bases to trimming and J lost 7 bases; unmatched junction nucleotides: 10. The CDR3 covers 15 residues. In the original processing: Scientists estimated how many nucleated cells there were by amplifying reference gene primers. Sequencing used immunoSEQ multiplex PCR; TCRdb keeps in-frame clones, though not all of them. The V and J calls and the clone size are those of that table, but D and trimming were determined from the DNA. This sample yields about 60,000 clones, of which roughly three quarters are seen a single time; 4.5% to 7% belongs to the top ten.

The origin of this receptor is a woman aged 70-85 years with acute or convalescent COVID-19. Specimen: peripheral blood. V and J are TRBV2 and TRBJ1-4; TRBD1 matches 8 bases. The CDR3 here is CASSKDRDQREKLFF. The CDR3 DNA reads as TGTGCCAGCAGCAAGGACAGGGACCAGCGTGAAAAACTGTTTTTT.